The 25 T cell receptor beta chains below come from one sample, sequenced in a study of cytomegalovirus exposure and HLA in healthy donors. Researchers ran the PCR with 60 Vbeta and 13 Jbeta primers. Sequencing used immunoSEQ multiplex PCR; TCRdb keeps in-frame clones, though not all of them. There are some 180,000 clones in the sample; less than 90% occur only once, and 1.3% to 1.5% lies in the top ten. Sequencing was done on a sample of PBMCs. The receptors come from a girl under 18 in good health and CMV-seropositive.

The CDR3 bases are TGTGCCAGCAGTTCTCGGGCGGGGGCGAGTTACGAGCAGTACTTC. It is translated as CASSSRAGASYEQYF. The chain carries TRBV27 and TRBJ2-7; a possible D gene is TRBD2 (7 bases). Germline V gene sequence: CDR1 MNHEY, CDR2 SMNVEV (reference sequence). This CDR3 comprises 15 residues. Trimming left V 4 bases short and J 4 bases short, with 17 bases between.

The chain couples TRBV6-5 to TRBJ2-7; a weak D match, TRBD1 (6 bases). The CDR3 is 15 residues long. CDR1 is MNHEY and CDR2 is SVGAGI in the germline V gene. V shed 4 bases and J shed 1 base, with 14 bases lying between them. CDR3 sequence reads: CASSLTTGKSYEQYF. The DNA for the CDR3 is TGTGCCAGCAGTTTAACGACAGGAAAATCCTACGAGCAGTACTTC.

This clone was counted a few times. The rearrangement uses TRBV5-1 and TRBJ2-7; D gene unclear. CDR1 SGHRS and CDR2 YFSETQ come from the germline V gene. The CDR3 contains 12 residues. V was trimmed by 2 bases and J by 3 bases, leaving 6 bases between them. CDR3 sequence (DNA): TGCGCCAGCAGCTTCCTAGGCTACGAGCAGTACTTC. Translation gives CASSFLGYEQYF.

The CDR3: CASSPIAASVFHEQYF. Written as DNA, the CDR3 is TGTGCCAGCAGTCCTATCGCGGCTAGCGTGTTCCACGAGCAGTACTTC. The chain has TRBV27 and TRBJ2-7; possible D gene TRBD2, 6 bases. Trimming took off 5 bases at V and 5 bases at J, with 22 bases between the two ends. From germline, CDR1 is MNHEY and CDR2 SMNVEV (reference sequence). This CDR3 has 16 amino acids.

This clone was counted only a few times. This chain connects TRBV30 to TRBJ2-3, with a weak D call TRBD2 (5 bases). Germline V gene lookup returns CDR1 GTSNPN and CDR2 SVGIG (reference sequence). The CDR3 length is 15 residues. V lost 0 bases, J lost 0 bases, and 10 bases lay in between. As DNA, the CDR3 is TGTGCCTGGAGTGTTGGTGGGAGCAGCACAGATACGCAGTATTTT. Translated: CAWSVGGSSTDTQYF.

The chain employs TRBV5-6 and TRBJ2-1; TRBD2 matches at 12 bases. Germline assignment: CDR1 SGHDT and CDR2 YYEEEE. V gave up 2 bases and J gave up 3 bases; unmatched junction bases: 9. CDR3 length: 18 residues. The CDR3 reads CASSFQNWTSGNYNEQFF. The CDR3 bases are TGTGCCAGCAGCTTTCAAAATTGGACTAGCGGGAACTACAATGAGCAGTTCTTC.

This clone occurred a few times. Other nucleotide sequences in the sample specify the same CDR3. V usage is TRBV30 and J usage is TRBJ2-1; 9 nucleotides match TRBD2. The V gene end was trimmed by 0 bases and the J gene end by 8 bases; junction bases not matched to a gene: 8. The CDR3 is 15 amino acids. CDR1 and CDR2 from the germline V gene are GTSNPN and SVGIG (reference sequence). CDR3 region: CAWSVAGGPGDEQFF. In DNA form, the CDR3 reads TGTGCCTGGAGTGTTGCGGGAGGGCCGGGGGATGAGCAGTTCTTC.

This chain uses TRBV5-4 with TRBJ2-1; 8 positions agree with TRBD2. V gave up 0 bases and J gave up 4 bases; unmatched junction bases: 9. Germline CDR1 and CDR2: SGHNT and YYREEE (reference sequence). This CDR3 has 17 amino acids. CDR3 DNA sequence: TGTGCCAGCAGCTTGGCGGCTAGCGGGTTTTCTTACAATGAGCAGTTCTTC. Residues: CASSLAASGFSYNEQFF.

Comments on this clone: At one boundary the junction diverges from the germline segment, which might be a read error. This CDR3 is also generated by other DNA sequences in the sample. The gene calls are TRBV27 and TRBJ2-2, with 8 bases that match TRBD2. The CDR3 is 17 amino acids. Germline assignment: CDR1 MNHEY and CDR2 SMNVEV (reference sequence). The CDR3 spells CASSYLRTSPDTGELFF. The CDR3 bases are TGTGCCAGCAGTTACCTTCGGACTAGCCCGGACACCGGCGAGCTGTTTTTT.

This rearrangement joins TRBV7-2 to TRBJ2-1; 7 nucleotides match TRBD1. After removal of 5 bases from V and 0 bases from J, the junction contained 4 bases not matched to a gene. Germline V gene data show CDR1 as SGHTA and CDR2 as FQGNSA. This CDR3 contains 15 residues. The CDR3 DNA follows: TGTGCCAGCAGCCCAGACAGGGCCTCCTACAATGAGCAGTTCTTC. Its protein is CASSPDRASYNEQFF.

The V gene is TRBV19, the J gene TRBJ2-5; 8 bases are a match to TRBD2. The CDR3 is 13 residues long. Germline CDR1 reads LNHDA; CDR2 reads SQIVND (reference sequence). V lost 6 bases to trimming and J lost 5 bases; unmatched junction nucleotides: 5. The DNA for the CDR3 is TGTGCCAGTAGCGGGAGGGCCCTTGAGACCCAGTACTTC. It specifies CASSGRALETQYF.

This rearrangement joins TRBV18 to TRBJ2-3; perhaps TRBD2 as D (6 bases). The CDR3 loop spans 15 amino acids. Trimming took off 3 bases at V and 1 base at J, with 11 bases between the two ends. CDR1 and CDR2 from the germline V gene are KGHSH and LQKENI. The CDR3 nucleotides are TGTGCCAGCTCACCTGGCGGGATTGGCACAGATACGCAGTATTTT. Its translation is CASSPGGIGTDTQYF.

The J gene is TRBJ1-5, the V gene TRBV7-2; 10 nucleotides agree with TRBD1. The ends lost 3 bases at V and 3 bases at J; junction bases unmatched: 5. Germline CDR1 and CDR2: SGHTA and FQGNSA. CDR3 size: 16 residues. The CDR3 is CASSFSGTGANQPQHF. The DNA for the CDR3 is TGTGCCAGCAGCTTCTCCGGGACAGGGGCCAATCAGCCCCAGCATTTT.

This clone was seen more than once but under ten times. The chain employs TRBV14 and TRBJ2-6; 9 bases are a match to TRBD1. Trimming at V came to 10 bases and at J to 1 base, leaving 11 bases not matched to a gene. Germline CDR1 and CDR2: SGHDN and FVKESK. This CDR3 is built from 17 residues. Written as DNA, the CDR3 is TGTGCCAACTGGGTACAGGGGGCAGGGTCTGGGGCCAACGTCCTGACTTTC. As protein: CANWVQGAGSGANVLTF.

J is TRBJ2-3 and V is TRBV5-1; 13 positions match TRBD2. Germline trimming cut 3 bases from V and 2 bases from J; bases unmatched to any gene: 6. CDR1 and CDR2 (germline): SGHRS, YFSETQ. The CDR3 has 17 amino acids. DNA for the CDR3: TGCGCCAGCAGCTCCTTACTAGCGGGAGGGTCCACAGATACGCAGTATTTT. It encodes CASSSLLAGGSTDTQYF. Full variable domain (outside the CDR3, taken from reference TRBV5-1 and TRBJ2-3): KAGVTQTPRYLIKTRGQQVTLSCSPISGHRSVSWYQQTPGQGLQFLFEYFSETQRNKGNFPGRFSGRQFSNSRSEMNVSTLELGDSALYLCASSSLLAGGSTDTQYFGPGTRLTVL.

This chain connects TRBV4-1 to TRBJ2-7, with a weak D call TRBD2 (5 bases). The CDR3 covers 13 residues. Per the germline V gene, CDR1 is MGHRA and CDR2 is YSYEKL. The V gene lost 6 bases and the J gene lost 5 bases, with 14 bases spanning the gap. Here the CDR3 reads CASREGPSDEQYF. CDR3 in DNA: TGCGCCAGCAGAGAGGGCCCAAGCGACGAGCAGTACTTC.

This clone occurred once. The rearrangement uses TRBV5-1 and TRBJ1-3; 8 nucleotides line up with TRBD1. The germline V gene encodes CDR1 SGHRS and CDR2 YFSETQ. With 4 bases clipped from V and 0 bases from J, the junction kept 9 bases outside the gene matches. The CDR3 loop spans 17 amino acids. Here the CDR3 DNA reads TGCGCCAGCAGCCCCACGACAGGGGCTTTCTCTGGAAACACCATATATTTT. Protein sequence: CASSPTTGAFSGNTIYF.

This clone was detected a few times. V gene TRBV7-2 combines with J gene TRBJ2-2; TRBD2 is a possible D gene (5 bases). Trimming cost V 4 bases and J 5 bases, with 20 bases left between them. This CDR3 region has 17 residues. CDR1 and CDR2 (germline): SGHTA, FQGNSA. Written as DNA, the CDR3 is TGTGCCAGCAGCTCCTCGGCGACGCTCCGAGGGACCGGGGAGCTGTTTTTT. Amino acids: CASSSSATLRGTGELFF.

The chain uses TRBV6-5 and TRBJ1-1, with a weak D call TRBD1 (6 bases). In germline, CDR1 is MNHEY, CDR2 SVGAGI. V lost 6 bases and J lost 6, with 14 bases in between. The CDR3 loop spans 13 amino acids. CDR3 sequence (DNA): TGTGCCAGCAGCTTAAATCGACAGGCTGAAGCTTTCTTT. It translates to CASSLNRQAEAFF.

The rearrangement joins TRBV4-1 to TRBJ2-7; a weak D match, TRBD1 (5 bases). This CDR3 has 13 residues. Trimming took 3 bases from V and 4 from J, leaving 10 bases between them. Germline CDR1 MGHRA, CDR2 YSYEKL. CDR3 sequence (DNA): TGCGCCAGCAGCCATGGAACAGGATACGAGCAGTACTTC. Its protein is CASSHGTGYEQYF.

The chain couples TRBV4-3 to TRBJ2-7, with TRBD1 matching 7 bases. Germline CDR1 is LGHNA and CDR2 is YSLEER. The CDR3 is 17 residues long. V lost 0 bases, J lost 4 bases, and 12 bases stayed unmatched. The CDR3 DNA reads TGCGCCAGCAGCCAAGATGTTTTAGGGGACAGCTTATACGAGCAGTACTTC. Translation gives CASSQDVLGDSLYEQYF.

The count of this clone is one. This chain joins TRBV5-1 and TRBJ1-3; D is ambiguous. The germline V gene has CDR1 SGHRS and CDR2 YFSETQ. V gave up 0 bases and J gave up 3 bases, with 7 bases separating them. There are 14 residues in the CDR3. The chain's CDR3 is CASSLAGFGNTIYF. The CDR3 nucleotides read TGCGCCAGCAGCTTGGCCGGGTTTGGAAACACCATATATTTT.

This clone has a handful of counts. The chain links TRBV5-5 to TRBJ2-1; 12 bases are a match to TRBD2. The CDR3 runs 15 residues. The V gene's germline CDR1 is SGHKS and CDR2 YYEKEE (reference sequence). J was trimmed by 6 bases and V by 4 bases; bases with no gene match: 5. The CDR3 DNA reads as TGTGCCAGCAGCGACGCTAGCGGGAGGGGCAATGAGCAGTTCTTC. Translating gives CASSDASGRGNEQFF.

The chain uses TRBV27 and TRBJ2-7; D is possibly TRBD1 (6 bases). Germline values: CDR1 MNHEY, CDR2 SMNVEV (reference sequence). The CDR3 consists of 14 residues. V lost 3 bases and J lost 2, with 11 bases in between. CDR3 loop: CASSLRQGPYEQYF. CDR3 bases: TGTGCCAGCAGTTTGCGTCAGGGGCCCTACGAGCAGTACTTC.

The CDR3 protein is CASSPRRGIMNTEAFF. The CDR3 nucleotides read TGTGCCAGCTCACCACGTCGGGGAATCATGAACACTGAAGCTTTCTTT. This sequence joins TRBV18 and TRBJ1-1; unclear D gene. CDR3 length equals 16 residues. Germline CDR1 reads KGHSH; CDR2 reads LQKENI. Trimming stripped 1 base from V and 0 bases from J, with 12 bases between.